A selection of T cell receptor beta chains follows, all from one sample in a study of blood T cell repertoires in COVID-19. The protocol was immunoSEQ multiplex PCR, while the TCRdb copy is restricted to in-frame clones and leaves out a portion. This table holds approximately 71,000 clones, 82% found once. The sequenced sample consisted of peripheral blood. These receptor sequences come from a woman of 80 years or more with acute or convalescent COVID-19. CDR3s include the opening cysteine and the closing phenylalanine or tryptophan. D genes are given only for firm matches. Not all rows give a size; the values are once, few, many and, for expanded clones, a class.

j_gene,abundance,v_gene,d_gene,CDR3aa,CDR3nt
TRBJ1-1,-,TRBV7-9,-,CASSLDRGTEAFF,TGTGCCAGCAGCTTGGATAGAGGCACTGAAGCTTTCTTT
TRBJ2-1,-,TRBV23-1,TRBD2,CASSQSEGGVGEQFF,TGCGCCAGCAGTCAATCCGAGGGAGGGGTCGGGGAGCAGTTCTTC
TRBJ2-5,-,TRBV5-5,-,CASSLAEETQYF,TGTGCCAGCAGCTTGGCCGAAGAGACCCAGTACTTC
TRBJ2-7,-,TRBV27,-,CASSFRVVDYEQYF,TGTGCCAGCAGTTTCAGGGTAGTGGACTACGAGCAGTACTTC
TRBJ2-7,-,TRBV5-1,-,CASNPATGPEQYF,TGCGCCAGCAACCCCGCGACAGGCCCCGAGCAGTACTTC
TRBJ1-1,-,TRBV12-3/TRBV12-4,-,CASDQPGATEAFF,TGTGCCAGCGACCAACCGGGAGCAACTGAAGCTTTCTTT
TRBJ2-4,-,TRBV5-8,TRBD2,CASSLGVAGGKTKNIQYF,TGTGCCAGCAGCCTTGGGGTAGCGGGAGGCAAGACCAAAAACATTCAGTACTTC
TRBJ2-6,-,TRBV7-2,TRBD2,CASSFTSGRAAGANVLTF,TGTGCCAGCAGCTTTACTAGCGGGAGGGCCGCTGGGGCCAACGTCCTGACTTTC
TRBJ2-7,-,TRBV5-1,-,CASSLDQNSYEQYF,TGCGCCAGCAGCTTGGACCAGAACTCCTACGAGCAGTACTTC
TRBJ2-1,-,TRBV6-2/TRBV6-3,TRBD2,CASSSAGTSEFSYNEQFF,TGTGCCAGCAGTTCCGCCGGGACTAGCGAATTTTCCTACAATGAGCAGTTCTTC
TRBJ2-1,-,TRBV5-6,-,CASSFAGYNEQFF,TGTGCCAGCAGCTTCGCCGGCTACAATGAGCAGTTCTTC
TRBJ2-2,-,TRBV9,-,CASSAGHPGELFF,TGTGCCAGCAGCGCCGGACACCCCGGGGAGCTGTTTTTT
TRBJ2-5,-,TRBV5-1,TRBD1,CASSIRQGAGETQYF,TGCGCCAGCAGCATCCGACAGGGGGCAGGAGAGACCCAGTACTTC
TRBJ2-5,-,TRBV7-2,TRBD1,CASSPGQGSQTQYF,TGTGCCAGCAGCCCTGGACAGGGTTCGCAGACCCAGTACTTC
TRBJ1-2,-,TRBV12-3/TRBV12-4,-,CASRYRENGYTF,TGTGCCAGCAGGTACAGGGAGAATGGCTACACCTTC
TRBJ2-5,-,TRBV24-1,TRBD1,CATSDFSRQGVETQYF,TGTGCCACCAGTGATTTCTCACGGCAGGGGGTTGAGACCCAGTACTTC
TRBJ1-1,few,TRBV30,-,CAWSSRGDTEAFF,TGTGCCTGGAGCTCCAGGGGAGACACTGAAGCTTTCTTT
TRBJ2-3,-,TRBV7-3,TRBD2,CASSFRRLAKTDTQYF,TGTGCCAGCAGCTTCCGGCGACTAGCGAAGACAGATACGCAGTATTTT
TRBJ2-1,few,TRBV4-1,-,CASSHTQGPPPSNEQFF,TGCGCCAGCAGCCATACCCAGGGCCCCCCCCCAAGTAATGAGCAGTTCTTC
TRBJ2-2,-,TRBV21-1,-,CASSKVDRDHLDRSNTGELFF,TGTGCCAGCAGCAAAGTGGACAGGGACCATCTCGATCGCTCGAACACCGGGGAGCTGTTTTTT
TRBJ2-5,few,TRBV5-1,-,CASSLGRGETQYF,TGCGCCAGCAGCTTGGGTCGGGGAGAGACCCAGTACTTC
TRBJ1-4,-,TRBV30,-,CAWSDRTALFMGKLFF,TGTGCCTGGAGTGACCGGACAGCCCTTTTTATGGGGAAACTGTTTTTT
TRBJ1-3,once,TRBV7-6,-,CASSLGTVSGNTIYF,TGTGCCAGCAGCTTAGGGACAGTCTCTGGAAACACCATATATTTT
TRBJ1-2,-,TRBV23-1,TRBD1,CASSRRVTGPPDPGYGYTF,TGCGCCAGCAGTCGAAGAGTGACAGGGCCTCCTGACCCTGGGTATGGCTACACCTTC
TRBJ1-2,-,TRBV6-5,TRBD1,CASRSTGGIYGYTF,TGTGCCAGCAGGTCTACAGGGGGGATCTATGGCTACACCTTC
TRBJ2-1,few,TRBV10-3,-,CAISLNNEQFF,TGTGCCATCAGCTTAAACAATGAGCAGTTCTTC
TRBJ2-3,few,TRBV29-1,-,CSVASATDTQYF,TGCAGCGTTGCTAGCGCCACAGATACGCAGTATTTT
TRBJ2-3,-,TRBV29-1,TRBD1,CSVSFDRVSTDTQYF,TGCAGCGTCTCCTTCGACAGGGTTAGCACAGATACGCAGTATTTT
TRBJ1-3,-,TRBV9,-,CASSVHRLGNTIYF,TGTGCCAGCAGCGTGCACAGGCTTGGAAACACCATATATTTT
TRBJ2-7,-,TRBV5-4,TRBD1,CASSPGQVSSYEQYF,TGTGCCAGCAGCCCGGGACAGGTGAGCTCCTACGAGCAGTACTTC
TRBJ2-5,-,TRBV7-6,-,CASSLGAGSVVKTQYF,TGTGCCAGCAGCTTAGGGGCAGGGTCGGTCGTAAAGACCCAGTACTTC
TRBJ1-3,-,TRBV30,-,CAWSVAGGFSGNTIYF,TGTGCCTGGAGTGTTGCGGGAGGGTTCTCTGGAAACACCATATATTTT
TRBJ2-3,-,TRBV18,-,CASSTNPGDTQYF,TGTGCCAGCTCAACTAATCCCGGGGATACGCAGTATTTT
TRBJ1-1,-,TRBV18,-,CASSRQPVNTEAFF,TGTGCCAGCTCACGACAGCCAGTGAACACTGAAGCTTTCTTT
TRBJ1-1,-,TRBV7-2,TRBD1,CASSSNRGGTEAFF,TGTGCCAGCAGCTCGAACAGGGGTGGCACTGAAGCTTTCTTT
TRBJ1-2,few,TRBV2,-,CASSEDNSRGYTF,TGTGCCAGCAGTGAGGACAACTCAAGGGGCTACACCTTC
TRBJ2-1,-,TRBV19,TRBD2,CASSGTSGTNEQFF,TGTGCCAGTAGCGGGACTAGCGGGACCAATGAGCAGTTCTTC
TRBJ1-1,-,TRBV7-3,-,CASSLTGGNTEAFF,TGTGCCAGCAGCTTAACAGGGGGGAACACTGAAGCTTTCTTT
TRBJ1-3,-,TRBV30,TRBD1,CAWSVRGADRFSGNTIYF,TGTGCCTGGAGTGTACGGGGCGCGGACAGGTTCTCTGGAAACACCATATATTTT
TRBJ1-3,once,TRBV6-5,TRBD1,CASSPTTGGNTIYF,TGTGCCAGCAGTCCGACGACAGGGGGAAACACCATATATTTT